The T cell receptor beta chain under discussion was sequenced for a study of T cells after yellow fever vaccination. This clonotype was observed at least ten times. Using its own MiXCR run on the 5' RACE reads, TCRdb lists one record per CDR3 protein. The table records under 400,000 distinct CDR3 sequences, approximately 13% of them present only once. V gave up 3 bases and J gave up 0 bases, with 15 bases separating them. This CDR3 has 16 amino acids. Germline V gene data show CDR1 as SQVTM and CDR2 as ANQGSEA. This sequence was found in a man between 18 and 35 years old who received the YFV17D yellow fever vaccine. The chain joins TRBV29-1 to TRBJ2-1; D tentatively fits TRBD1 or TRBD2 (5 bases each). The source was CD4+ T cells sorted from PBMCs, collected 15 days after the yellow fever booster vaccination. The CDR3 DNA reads TGCAGCGTTGACTATCGGGACGCCGGCTCCTACAATGAGCAGTTCTTC. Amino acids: CSVDYRDAGSYNEQFF.